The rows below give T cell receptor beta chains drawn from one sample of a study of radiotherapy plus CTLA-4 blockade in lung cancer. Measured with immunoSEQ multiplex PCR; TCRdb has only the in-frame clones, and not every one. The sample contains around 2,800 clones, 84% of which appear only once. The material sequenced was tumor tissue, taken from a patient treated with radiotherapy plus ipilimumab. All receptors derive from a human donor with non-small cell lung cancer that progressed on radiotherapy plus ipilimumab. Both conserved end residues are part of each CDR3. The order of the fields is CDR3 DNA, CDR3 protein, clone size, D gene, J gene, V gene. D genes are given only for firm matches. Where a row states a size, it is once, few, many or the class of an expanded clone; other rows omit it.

cdr3_nt: TGCGCCAGCAGCCAAGATCTGACGGTCCAAGAGACCCAGTACTTC
cdr3_aa: CASSQDLTVQETQYF
clone_size: -
d_call: -
j_call: TRBJ2-5
v_call: TRBV4-1

cdr3_nt: TGTGCCAGCAGTTCACAGAGTGGGTATGGCTACACCTTC
cdr3_aa: CASSSQSGYGYTF
clone_size: -
d_call: -
j_call: TRBJ1-2
v_call: TRBV27

cdr3_nt: TGCGCCAGCAGCTCCGGGACAGCCAACACCGGGGAGCTGTTTTTT
cdr3_aa: CASSSGTANTGELFF
clone_size: -
d_call: TRBD1
j_call: TRBJ2-2
v_call: TRBV5-1

cdr3_nt: TGTGCCAGCAGGTCAATACAGGGGTACGAGCAGTACTTC
cdr3_aa: CASRSIQGYEQYF
clone_size: once
d_call: TRBD1
j_call: TRBJ2-7
v_call: TRBV2

cdr3_nt: TGTGCCAGTAGTATAGAGGGGGTGAACACTGAAGCTTTCTTT
cdr3_aa: CASSIEGVNTEAFF
clone_size: -
d_call: -
j_call: TRBJ1-1
v_call: TRBV19

cdr3_nt: TGTGCCAGCAGCGTAGGACTAGAAAATGAGCAGTTCTTC
cdr3_aa: CASSVGLENEQFF
clone_size: -
d_call: -
j_call: TRBJ2-1
v_call: TRBV9

cdr3_nt: TGTGCCAGCAGCGACTCGGACAGGGGAAGGAACTATGGCTACACCTTC
cdr3_aa: CASSDSDRGRNYGYTF
clone_size: -
d_call: TRBD1
j_call: TRBJ1-2
v_call: TRBV9

cdr3_nt: TGTGCCAGCAGCTCCGGACAAACCTATGGCTACACCTTC
cdr3_aa: CASSSGQTYGYTF
clone_size: -
d_call: -
j_call: TRBJ1-2
v_call: TRBV5-6

cdr3_nt: TGTGCCAGCAGCTTACTGGCAGAAGCTTTCTTT
cdr3_aa: CASSLLAEAFF
clone_size: -
d_call: -
j_call: TRBJ1-1
v_call: TRBV7-9

cdr3_nt: TGTGCCAGCAGCCCGGTACGGGGAGTGGGCTACGAGCAGTACTTC
cdr3_aa: CASSPVRGVGYEQYF
clone_size: -
d_call: -
j_call: TRBJ2-7
v_call: TRBV5-4

cdr3_nt: TGTGCCAGCAGCTTTGGGACAAGGTCAATCTCCTATAATTCACCCCTCCACTTT
cdr3_aa: CASSFGTRSISYNSPLHF
clone_size: -
d_call: -
j_call: TRBJ1-6
v_call: TRBV13

cdr3_nt: TGCAGTGCTAGAGGAGTGTCGGTGCAGTATTTT
cdr3_aa: CSARGVSVQYF
clone_size: -
d_call: -
j_call: TRBJ2-3
v_call: TRBV20-1

cdr3_nt: TGTGCCAGCAGTCAGACAGGGACTGAAGCTTTCTTT
cdr3_aa: CASSQTGTEAFF
clone_size: -
d_call: TRBD1
j_call: TRBJ1-1
v_call: TRBV2

cdr3_nt: TGCGCCAGCAGCCAAGAGTCCAGGGGAAATTCACCCCTCCACTTT
cdr3_aa: CASSQESRGNSPLHF
clone_size: once
d_call: -
j_call: TRBJ1-6
v_call: TRBV4-3

cdr3_nt: TGTGCCAGCAGCCCCCGGGACAGTACGAGCTCTGGAAACACCATATATTTT
cdr3_aa: CASSPRDSTSSGNTIYF
clone_size: -
d_call: TRBD1
j_call: TRBJ1-3
v_call: TRBV9

cdr3_nt: TGCGCCAGCAGCTTTACAGGGGTCTACTACGAGCAGTACTTC
cdr3_aa: CASSFTGVYYEQYF
clone_size: -
d_call: TRBD1
j_call: TRBJ2-7
v_call: TRBV5-1

cdr3_nt: TGTGCCAGCAGCTTGGATGGGTCACCTTCAGGCAATGAGCAGTTCTTC
cdr3_aa: CASSLDGSPSGNEQFF
clone_size: -
d_call: -
j_call: TRBJ2-1
v_call: TRBV5-4

cdr3_nt: TGTGCCAGTAGTTCGGGACAGCTCAACACTGAAGCTTTCTTT
cdr3_aa: CASSSGQLNTEAFF
clone_size: -
d_call: TRBD1
j_call: TRBJ1-1
v_call: TRBV19

cdr3_nt: TGCAGCGGGGCAGGGGGACTAGGAGAGACCCAGTACTTC
cdr3_aa: CSGAGGLGETQYF
clone_size: -
d_call: -
j_call: TRBJ2-5
v_call: TRBV29-1

cdr3_nt: TGTGCCAGTGCTGAAGGTATTTTAAGCAATCAGCCCCAGCATTTT
cdr3_aa: CASAEGILSNQPQHF
clone_size: -
d_call: -
j_call: TRBJ1-5
v_call: TRBV19

cdr3_nt: TGTGCCAGCAGCCGGGGACAGGTCCTCACCTACGAGCAGTACTTC
cdr3_aa: CASSRGQVLTYEQYF
clone_size: -
d_call: TRBD1
j_call: TRBJ2-7
v_call: TRBV7-2

cdr3_nt: TGTGCCAGCAGCTTCGGACTAGCTAGCACAGATACGCAGTATTTT
cdr3_aa: CASSFGLASTDTQYF
clone_size: -
d_call: TRBD2
j_call: TRBJ2-3
v_call: TRBV7-9

cdr3_nt: TGTGCCAGCAGTTTAAAACAAGGGAACTATGGCTACACCTTC
cdr3_aa: CASSLKQGNYGYTF
clone_size: -
d_call: -
j_call: TRBJ1-2
v_call: TRBV27

cdr3_nt: TGTGCTAGCAGCTTTTTAGGGGTTCTGGTGGAGTATGGCTACACCTTC
cdr3_aa: CASSFLGVLVEYGYTF
clone_size: -
d_call: -
j_call: TRBJ1-2
v_call: TRBV7-7

cdr3_nt: TGTGCCAGCAGCGTAGAACAGTTCGCCCGGCCCCTCCACTTT
cdr3_aa: CASSVEQFARPLHF
clone_size: once
d_call: -
j_call: TRBJ1-6
v_call: TRBV9